This T cell receptor (beta chain) emerged from a study of cytomegalovirus exposure and HLA in healthy donors. For the study at large: Early on, a data release was issued that held 85 million to 95 million unique TCRs from HLA-typed donors.

On this clone: Antigen unknown.

This CDR3 has 16 amino acids. Unmatched junction bases numbered 6, after V lost 3 bases and J lost 4 bases. The germline CDR1 and CDR2 sequences are SGDLS and YYNGEE. The PCR employed 60 Vbeta primers together with 13 Jbeta primers. Here immunoSEQ multiplex PCR was the method, and the copy in TCRdb shows in-frame clones only, minus some. The repertoire holds approximately 100,000 clones, with about 71% as singletons. General study results and limits: It was reported that TCR beta sequences correctly inferred the HLA-A and HLA-B alleles for most subjects.

V and J are TRBV9 and TRBJ2-2; 10 bases agree with TRBD2. The sample was PBMCs. The receptor comes from a woman between 50 and 59 years old in good health and CMV-seronegative. As DNA, the CDR3 is TGTGCCAGCAGCGCCCCGGGACTAGCGATCACCGGGGAGCTGTTTTTT. It is translated as CASSAPGLAITGELFF.